This T cell receptor beta chain was identified in a study of cytomegalovirus exposure and HLA in healthy donors. The PCR employed 60 Vbeta primers together with 13 Jbeta primers. Assay used: immunoSEQ multiplex PCR; TCRdb lists only in-frame clones, some missing. Found here are 200,000 to 250,000 clones, roughly 70% of them singletons; the top ten hold 2.6%. CDR1 and CDR2 (germline): SNHLY, FYNNEI. Trimming removed 5 bases at V and 1 base at J, with 15 bases between. The CDR3 has 17 amino acids. This receptor was taken from a man aged 35 to 55 in good health and CMV-seropositive. This chain uses TRBV2 with TRBJ2-6; tentatively, D is TRBD1 (8 bases). Sequencing was performed on PBMCs. CDR3 residues: CASSYIQGGSGANVLTF. The CDR3 DNA is TGTGCCAGCAGTTACATACAGGGGGGGTCTGGGGCCAACGTCCTGACTTTC.